This entry lists 22 T cell receptor beta chains sequenced from one sample in a study of shared clonotypes between healthy human individuals. Some clones are missing from TCRdb's copy, which holds only in-frame ones; the method was immunoSEQ multiplex PCR. The profile shows around 2,000,000 clones, over 85% of them singletons. Terminally differentiated effector memory CD45RA+ cells were excluded from the naive CD8 cells, which were CD45RO-negative and positively selected for CCR7. The sequenced sample consisted of naive CD8+ T cells sorted from blood. The receptor set was obtained from a man younger than 35 in good health.

The chain joins TRBV7-9 to TRBJ2-2; D is undetermined. V was cut by 4 bases and J by 6 bases, with 15 bases left in between. There are 15 residues in the CDR3. CDR1 and CDR2 (germline): SEHNR, FQNEAQ (reference sequence). CDR3 amino acids: CASSSEVQYPGELFF. CDR3 coding DNA: TGTGCCAGCAGCTCCGAAGTCCAGTACCCCGGGGAGCTGTTTTTT.

This rearrangement joins TRBV5-1 to TRBJ2-1; D gene unclear. Trimming cost V 4 bases and J 5 bases, with 13 bases left between them. Germline values: CDR1 SGHRS, CDR2 YFSETQ. This CDR3 region has 14 residues. This CDR3 reads CASSVDWRNNEQFF. The CDR3 DNA sequence: TGCGCCAGCAGCGTCGACTGGAGAAACAATGAGCAGTTCTTC.

The chain has TRBV2 and TRBJ1-1; no definite D call. The CDR3 is 13 residues long. Germline CDR1 reads SNHLY; CDR2 reads FYNNEI. Trimming left V 7 bases short and J 4 bases short, with 13 bases between. CDR3 coding DNA: TGTGCCAGCACCCAGTGGGGAACCACTGAAGCTTTCTTT. Its translation is CASTQWGTTEAFF.

The chain links TRBV19 to TRBJ2-7; 8 bases are a match to TRBD1. The J segment lost 7 bases and the V segment lost 5 bases, leaving 7 bases of the junction unmatched. Per germline, CDR1 LNHDA and CDR2 SQIVND (reference sequence). The CDR3 has 13 residues. The CDR3, as DNA: TGTGCCAGTAGTTCCAGGACAGGGAATGAGCAGTACTTC. It encodes CASSSRTGNEQYF.

The V gene is TRBV4-1, the J gene TRBJ2-7, with TRBD2 matching 7 bases. The V gene end was trimmed by 4 bases and the J gene end by 0 bases; junction bases not matched to a gene: 9. The V gene's germline CDR1 is MGHRA and CDR2 YSYEKL. The CDR3 length is 16 residues. The CDR3 loop is CASSRTPSGSSYEQYF. The CDR3 DNA is TGCGCCAGCAGCCGCACACCTAGCGGCTCCTCCTACGAGCAGTACTTC.

The chain couples TRBV5-1 to TRBJ2-7; D is unclear. There are 14 residues in the CDR3. V gave up 0 bases and J gave up 1 base, with 8 bases separating them. Per germline, CDR1 SGHRS and CDR2 YFSETQ. The CDR3 DNA reads TGCGCCAGCAGCTTGGAGGTTTATTCCTACGAGCAGTACTTC. This translates into CASSLEVYSYEQYF.

This chain links TRBV5-4 with TRBJ2-5, with TRBD2 identical over 15 bases. After removal of 4 bases from V and 1 base from J, the junction contained 5 bases not matched to a gene. The germline V gene encodes CDR1 SGHNT and CDR2 YYREEE (reference sequence). CDR3 length: 17 residues. The CDR3 DNA sequence: TGTGCCAGCAGCGCTGGACTAGCGGGGGGGCTCCAAGAGACCCAGTACTTC. This codes for CASSAGLAGGLQETQYF. The variable domain in full, completed from reference TRBV5-4 and TRBJ2-5, reads ETGVTQSPTHLIKTRGQQVTLRCSSQSGHNTVSWYQQALGQGPQFIFQYYREEENGRGNFPPRFSGLQFPNYSSELNVNALELDDSALYLCASSAGLAGGLQETQYFGPGTRLLVL.

The gene calls are TRBV7-9 and TRBJ1-1; no reliable D call. V was trimmed by 5 bases and J by 8 bases, leaving 12 bases between them. CDR1 and CDR2 (germline): SEHNR, FQNEAQ (reference sequence). The length of the CDR3 is 12 residues. In nucleotides, the CDR3 is TGTGCCAGCAGCCAACCTAGGGAGGAAGCTTTCTTT. As protein: CASSQPREEAFF.

The genes are TRBV2 and TRBJ1-6; 11 bases match TRBD1. The CDR3 sequence is 17 residues long. J was trimmed by 7 bases and V by 3 bases; bases with no gene match: 8. Per the germline V gene, CDR1 is SNHLY and CDR2 is FYNNEI. CDR3 nucleotide sequence: TGTGCCAGCAGTGAGTGGGGACAGGGGGTAGAGAATTCACCCCTCCACTTT. This translates into CASSEWGQGVENSPLHF.

V is TRBV6-6 and J is TRBJ2-7, with D unclear. Germline V gives CDR1 MNHNY, CDR2 SVGAGI (reference sequence). This CDR3 contains 13 residues. V lost 6 bases and J lost 0, with 9 bases in between. CDR3: CASRQFNSYEQYF. CDR3 nucleotide sequence: TGTGCCAGCAGACAGTTTAACTCCTACGAGCAGTACTTC.

The chain links TRBV6-1 to TRBJ1-1; unclear D gene. Germline CDR1 is MNHNS and CDR2 is SASEGT. The CDR3 is made up of 17 amino acids. The ends were cut back, 2 bases at V and 5 bases at J, with 21 bases in the middle. The CDR3 DNA sequence: TGTGCCAGCAGTGAACCCATTGAAGTCTGGGGAGGGACTGAAGCTTTCTTT. As protein: CASSEPIEVWGGTEAFF.

A single count supports this clone. The V and J genes are TRBV30 and TRBJ2-7; D unclear. CDR3 length: 13 amino acids. Deletions cut 2 bases from V and 4 bases from J, with 12 bases between. Germline V gives CDR1 GTSNPN, CDR2 SVGIG (reference sequence). CDR3 coding DNA: TGTGCCTGGAGTTTAGACTCCTGGTACGAGCAGTACTTC. Its protein is CAWSLDSWYEQYF.

The chain joins TRBV7-8 to TRBJ1-1; the D is unclear. CDR3 length: 14 amino acids. The ends were cut back, 0 bases at V and 0 bases at J, with 5 bases in the middle. The germline gives CDR1 SGHVS, CDR2 FQNEAQ. In DNA form, the CDR3 reads TGTGCCAGCAGCTTAGCAGGCGTGAACACTGAAGCTTTCTTT. Translation: CASSLAGVNTEAFF.

The chain uses TRBV6-1 and TRBJ2-3; D call uncertain. Trimming stripped 2 bases from V and 1 base from J, with 10 bases between. The CDR3 loop spans 15 amino acids. Germline CDR1 MNHNS, CDR2 SASEGT. In DNA, the CDR3 is TGTGCCAGCAGTGAATGGGTGGTGGGCACAGATACGCAGTATTTT. Translating it yields CASSEWVVGTDTQYF.

About this clone: Different DNA sequences within this sample yield the same CDR3. This chain connects TRBV27 to TRBJ2-7; 9 bases are shared with TRBD1. In germline, CDR1 is MNHEY, CDR2 SMNVEV (reference sequence). Trimming removed 6 bases from V and 3 bases from J; junction bases left unmatched: 6. This CDR3 contains 14 residues. The CDR3 sequence is CASSPGQGVYEQYF. In nucleotides, the CDR3 is TGTGCCAGCAGCCCGGGACAGGGAGTCTACGAGCAGTACTTC.

This chain connects TRBV28 to TRBJ2-7; D is unresolved. The CDR3 totals 15 residues. V lost 5 bases and J lost 2, with 16 bases in between. Germline-derived CDR1 and CDR2 are MDHEN and SYDVKM. CDR3 nucleotide sequence: TGTGCCAGCAGTCTGGGTGGGCCGGCGGCCTACGAGCAGTACTTC. Residues: CASSLGGPAAYEQYF.

This sequence joins TRBV13 and TRBJ2-7; 11 positions agree with TRBD2. The CDR3 runs to 16 residues. The J segment lost 0 bases and the V segment lost 5 bases, leaving 6 bases of the junction unmatched. In germline, CDR1 is PRHDT, CDR2 FYEKMQ (reference sequence). CDR3 sequence reads: CASSPLLAGGSYEQYF. The CDR3 nucleotides are TGTGCCAGCAGCCCCCTTCTAGCGGGGGGCTCCTACGAGCAGTACTTC.

This chain connects TRBV6-1 to TRBJ1-5, with 9 nucleotides matching TRBD1. The germline V gene encodes CDR1 MNHNS and CDR2 SASEGT. Trimming at V came to 3 bases and at J to 7 bases, leaving 7 bases not matched to a gene. The CDR3 length is 15 residues. CDR3 protein: CASSEPTGGQQPQHF. CDR3 coding DNA: TGTGCCAGCAGTGAGCCTACAGGGGGCCAGCAGCCCCAGCATTTT.

The chain recombines TRBV7-2 with TRBJ2-5; 8 bases agree with TRBD1. CDR1 and CDR2 from the germline V gene are SGHTA and FQGNSA. The CDR3 loop spans 14 amino acids. Losses at the gene ends were 5 bases for V and 1 base for J; bases not matched to a gene: 3. CDR3 nucleotides: TGTGCCAGCAGCCTGGACAGGGCCCAAGAGACCCAGTACTTC. Translated, it gives CASSLDRAQETQYF. Complete variable domain (other parts from reference TRBV7-2 and TRBJ2-5): GAGVSQSPSNKVTEKGKDVELRCDPISGHTALYWYRQSLGQGLEFLIYFQGNSAPDKSGLPSDRFSAERTGGSVSTLTIQRTQQEDSAVYLCASSLDRAQETQYFGPGTRLLVL.

This rearrangement joins TRBV18 to TRBJ2-5; TRBD2 matches 10 bases. CDR3 length equals 16 residues. CDR1 is KGHSH and CDR2 is LQKENI in the germline V gene. The V gene end was trimmed by 5 bases and the J gene end by 5 bases; junction bases not matched to a gene: 11. The CDR3: CASSLPGLAGEETQYF. The DNA of the CDR3 is TGTGCCAGCTCATTGCCCGGGCTAGCGGGAGAGGAGACCCAGTACTTC.

The CDR3 sequence is CASSPHSGTGEETQYF. CDR3 DNA: TGTGCCAGCAGTCCTCATTCCGGGACAGGGGAAGAGACCCAGTACTTC. This chain connects TRBV27 to TRBJ2-5; 10 nucleotides align to TRBD1. Trimming cost V 5 bases and J 3 bases; bases outside gene matches: 9. CDR3 length: 16 amino acids. CDR1 is MNHEY and CDR2 is SMNVEV in the germline V gene (reference sequence).

The rearrangement joins TRBV15 to TRBJ1-4, with 8 bases matching TRBD1. Germline CDR1 reads LNHNV; CDR2 reads YYDKDF (reference sequence). The ends lost 3 bases at V and 5 bases at J; junction bases unmatched: 5. The CDR3 covers 15 residues. DNA of the CDR3: TGTGCCACCAGCAGCGAGGACAGGGCAAATGAAAAACTGTTTTTT. Its protein is CATSSEDRANEKLFF.